Presented here are 3 T cell receptor beta chains from one specimen sequenced in a study of read filtering for tumor transcriptome and immune sequencing (dated by TCRdb to between 2020 and 2021). TCRdb records Illumina HiSeq 4000 as the sequencer. TCR libraries were built from 400 to 450 ng RNA with the Immunoverse kit, using molecular barcoded adaptors covering alpha/delta and beta/gamma chains. TCRdb trimmed public reads at Q25 via fastp, called clones via MiXCR and kept in-frame beta chains. Each entry merges the rows of one CDR3 protein and shows their most common DNA and genes. The sample records around 50,000 distinct CDR3 sequences, 9% to 15% of which are singletons. The top ten clones comprise under 20% of the sample. The specimen was a population of CD138-negative cells sorted from bone marrow. The cell subset or site label, read with the paper, signifies: bone marrow mononuclear cells depleted of CD138+ plasma/myeloma cells by negative magnetic selection. These receptors were collected from a donor at least 40 years old with multiple myeloma.

V is TRBV2 and J is TRBJ2-1; D call uncertain. This CDR3 contains 12 residues. Trimming cost V 10 bases and J 5 bases, with 12 bases left between them. Germline CDR1 is SNHLY and CDR2 is FYNNEI. This CDR3 reads CANEKGNNEQFF. The CDR3 nucleotides are TGTGCCAACGAAAAGGGAAACAATGAGCAGTTCTTC.

This clonotype came up many times. This clone may be a read error of a much larger clone one base away. The chain joins TRBV2 to TRBJ1-5, with D unclear. The CDR3 loop spans 15 amino acids. The V end lost 4 bases, the J end lost 3 bases, and 13 bases lay between the germline ends. Germline values: CDR1 SNHLY, CDR2 FYNNEI. DNA of the CDR3: TGTGCCAGCAGTGTAGCTGACGTCTCCAATCAGCCCCAGCATTTT. It yields the protein CASSVADVSNQPQHF.

The rearrangement joins TRBV7-9 to TRBJ2-7; D is perhaps TRBD1 (6 bases). Germline CDR1 reads SEHNR; CDR2 reads FQNEAQ (reference sequence). Trimming cost V 3 bases and J 1 base, with 10 bases left between them. The CDR3 totals 14 residues. The chain's CDR3 is CASSFGQKSYEQYF. For the CDR3, the DNA is TGTGCCAGCAGCTTCGGACAGAAGTCCTACGAGCAGTACTTC.